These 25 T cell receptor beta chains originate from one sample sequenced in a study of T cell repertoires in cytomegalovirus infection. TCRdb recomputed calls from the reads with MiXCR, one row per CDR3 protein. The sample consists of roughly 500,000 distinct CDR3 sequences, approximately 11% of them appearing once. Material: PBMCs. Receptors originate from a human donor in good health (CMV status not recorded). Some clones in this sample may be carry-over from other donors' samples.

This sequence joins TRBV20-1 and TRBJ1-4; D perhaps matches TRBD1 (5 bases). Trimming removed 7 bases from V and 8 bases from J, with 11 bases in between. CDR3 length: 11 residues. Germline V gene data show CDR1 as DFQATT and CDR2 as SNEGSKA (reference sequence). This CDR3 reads CSGAREEKLFF. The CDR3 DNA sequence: TGCAGTGGGGCCAGGGAGGAAAAACTGTTTTTT.

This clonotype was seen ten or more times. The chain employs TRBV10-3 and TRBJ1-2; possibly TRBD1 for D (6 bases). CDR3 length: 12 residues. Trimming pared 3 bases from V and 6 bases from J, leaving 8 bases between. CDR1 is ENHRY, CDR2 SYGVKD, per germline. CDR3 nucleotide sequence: TGTGCCATCAGTGAAGGGGGGAATGGCTACACCTTC. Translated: CAISEGGNGYTF.

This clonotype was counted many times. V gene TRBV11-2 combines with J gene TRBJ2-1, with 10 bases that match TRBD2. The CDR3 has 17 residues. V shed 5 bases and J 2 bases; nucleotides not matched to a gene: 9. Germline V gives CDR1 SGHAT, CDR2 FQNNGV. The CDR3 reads CASSPYLAGAAYNEQFF. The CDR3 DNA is TGTGCCAGCAGCCCATACCTAGCGGGAGCGGCCTACAATGAGCAGTTCTTC.

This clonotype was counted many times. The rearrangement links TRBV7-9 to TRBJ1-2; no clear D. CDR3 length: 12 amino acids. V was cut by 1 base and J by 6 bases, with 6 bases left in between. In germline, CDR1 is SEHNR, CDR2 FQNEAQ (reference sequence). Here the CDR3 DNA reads TGTGCCAGCAGCTTAGTAGGGCATGGCTACACCTTC. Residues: CASSLVGHGYTF.

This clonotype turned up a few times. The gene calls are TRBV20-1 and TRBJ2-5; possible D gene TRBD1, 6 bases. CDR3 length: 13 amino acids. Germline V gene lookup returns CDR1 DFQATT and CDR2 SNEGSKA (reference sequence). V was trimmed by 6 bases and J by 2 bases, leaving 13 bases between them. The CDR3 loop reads CSARIQGQETQYF. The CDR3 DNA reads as TGCAGTGCCAGGATACAGGGACAAGAGACCCAGTACTTC.

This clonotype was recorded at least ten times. The DNA for the CDR3 is TGTGCCATCAGTGCCGGACAGGGAATGAGTTCACCCCTCCACTTT. Translation: CAISAGQGMSSPLHF. The rearrangement links TRBV10-3 to TRBJ1-6, with 8 nucleotides matching TRBD1. The CDR3 totals 15 residues. Trimming cost V 4 bases and J 9 bases; bases outside gene matches: 8. Germline V gene lookup returns CDR1 ENHRY and CDR2 SYGVKD.

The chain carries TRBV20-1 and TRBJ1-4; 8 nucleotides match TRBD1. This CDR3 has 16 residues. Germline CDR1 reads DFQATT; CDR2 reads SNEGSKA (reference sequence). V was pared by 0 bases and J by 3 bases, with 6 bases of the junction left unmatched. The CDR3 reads CSARDAQGDSNEKLFF. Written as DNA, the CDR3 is TGCAGTGCTAGAGATGCACAGGGGGACTCTAATGAAAAACTGTTTTTT.

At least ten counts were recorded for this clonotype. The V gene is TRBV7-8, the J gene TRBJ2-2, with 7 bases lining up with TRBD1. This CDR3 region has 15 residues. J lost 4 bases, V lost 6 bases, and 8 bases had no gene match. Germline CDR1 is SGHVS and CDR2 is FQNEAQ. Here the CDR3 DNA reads TGTGCCAGCAGGGAGCGGACAGGTAGCACCGGGGAGCTGTTTTTT. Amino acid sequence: CASRERTGSTGELFF.

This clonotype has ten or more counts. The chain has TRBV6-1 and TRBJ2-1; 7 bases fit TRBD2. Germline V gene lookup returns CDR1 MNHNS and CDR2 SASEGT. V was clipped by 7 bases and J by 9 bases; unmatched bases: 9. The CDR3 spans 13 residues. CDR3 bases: TGTGCCAGCACTCGGACTAGTCGCGCTGAGCAGTTCTTC. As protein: CASTRTSRAEQFF.

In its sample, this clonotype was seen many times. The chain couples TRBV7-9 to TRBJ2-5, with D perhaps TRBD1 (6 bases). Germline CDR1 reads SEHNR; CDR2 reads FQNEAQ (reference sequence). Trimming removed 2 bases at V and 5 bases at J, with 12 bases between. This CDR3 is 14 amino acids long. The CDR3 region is CASSLTGGQETQYF. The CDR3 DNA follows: TGTGCCAGCAGCTTAACGGGCGGACAGGAGACCCAGTACTTC.

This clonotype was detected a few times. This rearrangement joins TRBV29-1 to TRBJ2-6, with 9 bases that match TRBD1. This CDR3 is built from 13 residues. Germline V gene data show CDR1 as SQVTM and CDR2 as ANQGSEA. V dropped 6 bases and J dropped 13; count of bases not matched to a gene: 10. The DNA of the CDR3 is TGCAGCGTGGCCCGGGACAGGGTCGGAGTCCTGACTTTC. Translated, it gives CSVARDRVGVLTF. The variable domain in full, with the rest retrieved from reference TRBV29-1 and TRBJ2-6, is SAVISQKPSRDICQRGTSLTIQCQVDSQVTMMFWYRQQPGQSLTLIATANQGSEATYESGFVIDKFPISRPNLTFSTLTVSNMSPEDSSIYLCSVARDRVGVLTFGAGSRLTVL.

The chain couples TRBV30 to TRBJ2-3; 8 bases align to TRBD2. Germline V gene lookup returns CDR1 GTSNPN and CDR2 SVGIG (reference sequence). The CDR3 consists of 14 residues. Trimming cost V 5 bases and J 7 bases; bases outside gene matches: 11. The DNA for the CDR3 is TGTGCCTGGCAGCAAGCGGGAGTAAGATATACGCAGTATTTT. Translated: CAWQQAGVRYTQYF.

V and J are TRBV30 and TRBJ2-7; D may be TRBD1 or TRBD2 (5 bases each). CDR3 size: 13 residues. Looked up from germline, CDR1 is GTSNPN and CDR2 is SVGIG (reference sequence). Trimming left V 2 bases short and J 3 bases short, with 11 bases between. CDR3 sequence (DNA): TGTGCCTGGAGTTGGGACGGTCTCTACGAGCAGTACTTC. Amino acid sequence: CAWSWDGLYEQYF.

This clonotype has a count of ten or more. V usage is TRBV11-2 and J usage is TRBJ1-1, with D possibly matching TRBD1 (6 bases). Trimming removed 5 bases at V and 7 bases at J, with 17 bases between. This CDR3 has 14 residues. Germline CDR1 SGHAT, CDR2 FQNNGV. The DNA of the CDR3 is TGTGCCAGCAGCCGGACCGTGGGGGCGGGTGAAGCTTTCTTT. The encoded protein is CASSRTVGAGEAFF.

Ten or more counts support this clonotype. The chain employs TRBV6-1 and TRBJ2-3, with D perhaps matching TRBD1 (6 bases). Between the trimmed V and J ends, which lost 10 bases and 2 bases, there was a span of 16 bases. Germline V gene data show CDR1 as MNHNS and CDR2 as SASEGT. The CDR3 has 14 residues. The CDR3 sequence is CATPGHFPTDTQYF. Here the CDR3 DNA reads TGTGCCACACCGGGACACTTCCCCACAGATACGCAGTATTTT.

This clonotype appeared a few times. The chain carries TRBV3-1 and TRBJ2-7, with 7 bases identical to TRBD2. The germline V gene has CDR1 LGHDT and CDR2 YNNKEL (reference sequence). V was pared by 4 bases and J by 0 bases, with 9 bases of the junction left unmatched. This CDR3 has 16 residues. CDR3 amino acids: CASSPAMGGSSYEQYF. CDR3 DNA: TGTGCCAGCAGCCCAGCCATGGGCGGGAGCTCCTACGAGCAGTACTTC.

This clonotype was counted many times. The chain's CDR3 is CASSPRLASGELFF. In nucleotides, the CDR3 is TGTGCCAGCAGTCCCCGACTAGCTTCTGGGGAGCTGTTTTTT. V gene TRBV7-3 combines with J gene TRBJ2-2, with 7 nucleotides matching TRBD2. V shed 6 bases, J shed 8 bases, and the junction held 9 bases outside the gene matches. The CDR3 spans 14 residues. Germline CDR1 and CDR2: SGHTA and FQGTGA.

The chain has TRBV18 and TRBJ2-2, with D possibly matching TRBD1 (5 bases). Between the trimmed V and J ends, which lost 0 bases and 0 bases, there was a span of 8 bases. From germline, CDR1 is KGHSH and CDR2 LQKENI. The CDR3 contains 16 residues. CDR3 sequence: CASSPPDMTNTGELFF. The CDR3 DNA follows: TGTGCCAGCTCACCACCGGACATGACGAACACCGGGGAGCTGTTTTTT.

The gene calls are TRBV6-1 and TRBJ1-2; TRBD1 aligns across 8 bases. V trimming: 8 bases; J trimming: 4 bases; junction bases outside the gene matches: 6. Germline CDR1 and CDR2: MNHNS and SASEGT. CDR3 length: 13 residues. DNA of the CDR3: TGTGCCAGCCTTCCAGGGGGCTTCTATGGCTACACCTTC. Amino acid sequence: CASLPGGFYGYTF.

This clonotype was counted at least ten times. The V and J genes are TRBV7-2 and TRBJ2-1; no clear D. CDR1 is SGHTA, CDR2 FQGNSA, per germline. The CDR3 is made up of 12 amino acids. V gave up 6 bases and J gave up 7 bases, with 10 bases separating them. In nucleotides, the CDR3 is TGTGCCAGCAGTCGAACCAGAAATGAGCAGTTCTTC. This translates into CASSRTRNEQFF.

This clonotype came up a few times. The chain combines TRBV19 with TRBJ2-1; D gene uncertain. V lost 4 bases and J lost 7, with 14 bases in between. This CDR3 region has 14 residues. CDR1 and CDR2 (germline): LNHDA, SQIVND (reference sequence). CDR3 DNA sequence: TGTGCCAGTAGTACCCCGTCCAGGTATAATGAGCAGTTCTTC. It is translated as CASSTPSRYNEQFF.

This CDR3 is CASSLAGALQETQYF. The CDR3 bases are TGTGCCAGCAGCTTAGCAGGGGCGCTACAAGAGACCCAGTACTTC. The rearrangement joins TRBV7-9 to TRBJ2-5; the D gene is possibly TRBD1 (5 bases). The V and J ends lost 0 bases and 2 bases respectively, with 10 bases between them. CDR3 size: 15 residues. Germline V lookup: CDR1 SEHNR, CDR2 FQNEAQ (reference sequence).

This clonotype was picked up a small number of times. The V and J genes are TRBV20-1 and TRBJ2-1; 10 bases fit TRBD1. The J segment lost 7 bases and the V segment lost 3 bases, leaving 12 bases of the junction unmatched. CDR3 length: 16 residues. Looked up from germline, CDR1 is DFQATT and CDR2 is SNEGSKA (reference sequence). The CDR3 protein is CSARAPGQGSLNEQFF. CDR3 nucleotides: TGCAGTGCTAGGGCCCCGGGACAGGGGTCCCTGAATGAGCAGTTCTTC.

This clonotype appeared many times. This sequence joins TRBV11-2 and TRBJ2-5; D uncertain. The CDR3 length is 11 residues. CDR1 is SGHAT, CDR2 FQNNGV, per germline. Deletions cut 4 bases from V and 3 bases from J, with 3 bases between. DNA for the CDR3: TGTGCCAGCAGCTCGAAAGAGACCCAGTACTTC. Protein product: CASSSKETQYF.

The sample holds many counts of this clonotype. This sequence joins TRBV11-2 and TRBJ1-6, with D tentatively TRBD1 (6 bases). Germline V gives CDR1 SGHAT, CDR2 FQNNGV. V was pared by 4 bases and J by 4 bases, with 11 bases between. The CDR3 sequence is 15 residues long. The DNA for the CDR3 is TGTGCCAGCAGCTCTTACAGGGTTTATAATTCACCCCTCCACTTT. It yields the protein CASSSYRVYNSPLHF.